One and the same sample provided the 17 T cell receptor beta chains below, sequenced in a study of regulatory T cells in long-lasting Graves disease. Building the TCR beta libraries relied on iRepertoire HTBI primers, and CDR3 regions underwent Arm-PCR. Each CDR3 protein is one row after TCRdb ran MiXCR on the multiplex PCR reads. The repertoire consists of about 420,000 distinct CDR3 sequences, with around 24% occurring once and the leading ten covering roughly a quarter. The sample's time point: persistent/refractory GD, antithyroid drugs over 5 years with positive TRAb. The authors made the TCR library using RNA they extracted from PBMCs. The sequencing used peripheral blood mononuclear cells (PBMCs), collected when the disease was refractory, from a patient treated with antithyroid drugs. The receptors were sampled from a female donor with Graves disease.

This clonotype was observed a handful of times. The chain combines TRBV19 with TRBJ1-2; D ambiguous. The germline V and J ends were trimmed by 5 bases and 4 bases, with 14 bases remaining between them. The germline V gene has CDR1 LNHDA and CDR2 SQIVND (reference sequence). The CDR3 runs 14 residues. The CDR3: CASSWSLGAYGYTF. The CDR3 DNA reads TGTGCCAGTAGTTGGAGCTTGGGAGCCTATGGCTACACCTTC.

The gene calls are TRBV18 and TRBJ1-1, with a weak D call TRBD1 (5 bases). This CDR3 has 16 amino acids. CDR1 is KGHSH and CDR2 is LQKENI in the germline V gene. Trimming took 1 base from V and 1 from J, leaving 13 bases between them. The CDR3 DNA is TGTGCCAGCTCACCACTTTCCGGGACGGAGAACACTGAAGCTTTCTTT. The encoded protein is CASSPLSGTENTEAFF.

This clonotype was counted many times. At one end, the junction sequence differs from germline, possibly due to a read error. This rearrangement joins TRBV12-3 or TRBV12-4 to TRBJ2-7, with 7 bases identical to TRBD2. The CDR3 is 14 amino acids. CDR3 protein: CASSLAEASYEQYF. CDR3 coding DNA: TGTGCCAGCAGTCTAGCGGAGGCCTCCTACGAGCAGTACTTC.

The gene calls are TRBV7-9 and TRBJ1-6; no clear D gene. Germline lookup yields CDR1 SEHNR and CDR2 FQNEAQ (reference sequence). V lost 5 bases to trimming and J lost 10 bases, with 15 bases between them. The CDR3 spans 14 residues. The CDR3 DNA is TGTGCCAGCAGCCGAGGGTCCCGCCCCTCACCCCTCCACTTT. As protein: CASSRGSRPSPLHF.

This clonotype has more than one count but fewer than ten. The gene calls are TRBV9 and TRBJ2-7; 11 bases map to TRBD1. Germline CDR1 is SGDLS and CDR2 is YYNGEE. The CDR3 has 15 residues. With 0 bases clipped from V and 2 bases from J, the junction kept 1 base outside the gene matches. This chain's CDR3 is CASSVGTGGPYEQYF. CDR3 in DNA: TGTGCCAGCAGCGTAGGGACAGGGGGCCCCTACGAGCAGTACTTC.

This clonotype was seen a handful of times. The V call is TRBV20-1, the J call TRBJ1-1; D not certain. The CDR3 is 13 amino acids. Trimming took off 5 bases at V and 0 bases at J, with 10 bases between the two ends. The V gene's germline CDR1 is DFQATT and CDR2 SNEGSKA (reference sequence). In DNA, the CDR3 is TGCAGTGCTGATGACAAGATGAACACTGAAGCTTTCTTT. Its translation is CSADDKMNTEAFF.

In nucleotides, the CDR3 is TGTGCCAGTAGTTCGTTGGGACCTAACACCGGGGAGCTGTTTTTT. Its translation is CASSSLGPNTGELFF. The genes are TRBV19 and TRBJ2-2; D possibly matches TRBD1 or TRBD2 (5 bases each). CDR3 length: 15 residues. Germline lookup yields CDR1 LNHDA and CDR2 SQIVND (reference sequence). Deletions cut 5 bases from V and 2 bases from J, with 12 bases between. Full variable domain (outside the CDR3, taken from reference TRBV19 and TRBJ2-2): DGGITQSPKYLFRKEGQNVTLSCEQNLNHDAMYWYRQDPGQGLRLIYYSQIVNDFQKGDIAEGYSVSREKKESFPLTVTSAQKNPTAFYLCASSSLGPNTGELFFGEGSRLTVL.

This clonotype occurred a few times. CDR3 DNA sequence: TGTGCCAGTAGTGAGGACAGGGGAGATCTGCAGCCCCAGCATTTT. Translation: CASSEDRGDLQPQHF. The rearrangement links TRBV19 to TRBJ1-5, with 9 bases aligning to TRBD1. CDR1 is LNHDA, CDR2 SQIVND, per germline (reference sequence). Unmatched junction bases numbered 9, after V lost 5 bases and J lost 7 bases. The CDR3 extends over 15 amino acids.

This clonotype was counted ten times or more. The genes are TRBV12-3 or TRBV12-4 and TRBJ1-5; tentative D call: TRBD1 (5 bases). The V end lost 6 bases, the J end lost 0 bases, and 12 bases lay between the germline ends. CDR3 length equals 15 residues. In DNA, the CDR3 is TGTGCCAGCAGACCTGCAGGGAATAGCAATCAGCCCCAGCATTTT. This codes for CASRPAGNSNQPQHF.

The chain couples TRBV12-3 or TRBV12-4 to TRBJ1-5, with 10 bases fitting TRBD1. The V and J ends lost 3 bases and 0 bases, in that order; junction bases with no gene match: 5. This CDR3 has 17 residues. Here the CDR3 DNA reads TGTGCCAGCAGTTTCAGACAGGGGGCTTATAGCAATCAGCCCCAGCATTTT. As protein: CASSFRQGAYSNQPQHF.

This clonotype was observed a few times. The gene calls are TRBV2 and TRBJ2-2; 9 bases are a match to TRBD2. The germline gives CDR1 SNHLY, CDR2 FYNNEI. The CDR3 runs to 14 residues. V trimming: 6 bases; J trimming: 5 bases; junction bases outside the gene matches: 4. The CDR3 DNA reads as TGTGCCAGCAGCGGGACTAGCCGAACCGGGGAGCTGTTTTTT. Protein: CASSGTSRTGELFF.

The chain recombines TRBV19 with TRBJ2-2; D may match TRBD1 or TRBD2 (5 bases each). The germline gives CDR1 LNHDA, CDR2 SQIVND (reference sequence). The CDR3 has 15 residues. V lost 8 bases to trimming and J lost 1 base, with 14 bases between them. This CDR3 reads CASGGTAGNTGELFF. The DNA of the CDR3 is TGTGCCAGTGGTGGGACCGCAGGGAACACCGGGGAGCTGTTTTTT.

This clonotype was recorded many times. The CDR3 coding sequence is TGTGCCAGCAGGGATCTGGGATTGGGAAATTCACCCCTCCACTTT. Protein: CASRDLGLGNSPLHF. The gene calls are TRBV12-3 or TRBV12-4 and TRBJ1-6, with D uncertain. CDR3 size: 15 residues. V lost 6 bases to trimming and J lost 7 bases, with 16 bases between them.

The genes are TRBV3-1 and TRBJ2-1, with 7 bases identical to TRBD2. The germline gives CDR1 LGHDT, CDR2 YNNKEL (reference sequence). CDR3 length equals 11 residues. The trim removed 9 bases at V and 6 bases at J, leaving 2 bases unmatched. The CDR3 loop reads CASGRANEQFF. The CDR3 nucleotides read TGTGCCAGTGGGAGGGCCAATGAGCAGTTCTTC.

The chain links TRBV19 to TRBJ1-5; D ambiguous. The CDR3 has 14 residues. In germline, CDR1 is LNHDA, CDR2 SQIVND (reference sequence). V gave up 4 bases and J gave up 0 bases, with 7 bases separating them. In DNA, the CDR3 is TGTGCCAGTAGTACACCGCATAGCAATCAGCCCCAGCATTTT. It translates to CASSTPHSNQPQHF.

This clonotype came up many times. Here the CDR3 DNA reads TGCAGCGTTTTGACAGGGAGCTCCTACGAGCAGTACTTC. Translation gives CSVLTGSSYEQYF. The V and J genes are TRBV29-1 and TRBJ2-7; 7 bases are shared with TRBD1. Germline V CDR1 and CDR2: SQVTM, ANQGSEA. V dropped 5 bases and J dropped 0; count of bases not matched to a gene: 4. The CDR3 sequence is 13 residues long.

This clonotype was recorded many times. A much larger clonotype is one base distant, so this may be a read error. The chain uses TRBV20-1 and TRBJ2-7, with a weak D call TRBD2 (6 bases). The V gene's germline CDR1 is DFQATT and CDR2 SNEGSKA (reference sequence). Trimming pared 8 bases from V and 3 bases from J, leaving 17 bases between. The CDR3 spans 13 residues. Here the CDR3 reads CSTERDGSYEQYF. CDR3 nucleotides: TGCAGTACCGAGCGAGACGGGAGCTACGAGCAGTACTTC.